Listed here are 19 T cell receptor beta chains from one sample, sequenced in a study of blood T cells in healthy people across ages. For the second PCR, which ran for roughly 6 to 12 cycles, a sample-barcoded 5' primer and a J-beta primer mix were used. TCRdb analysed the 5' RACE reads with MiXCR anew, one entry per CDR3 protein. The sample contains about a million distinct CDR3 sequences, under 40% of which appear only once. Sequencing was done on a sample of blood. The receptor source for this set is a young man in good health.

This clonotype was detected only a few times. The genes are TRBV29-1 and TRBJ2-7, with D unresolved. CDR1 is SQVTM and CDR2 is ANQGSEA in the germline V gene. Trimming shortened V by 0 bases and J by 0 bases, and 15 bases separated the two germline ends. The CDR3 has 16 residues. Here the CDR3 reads CSVEDSRPSGSYEQYF. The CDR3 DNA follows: TGCAGCGTTGAAGATTCTAGGCCATCGGGCTCCTACGAGCAGTACTTC.

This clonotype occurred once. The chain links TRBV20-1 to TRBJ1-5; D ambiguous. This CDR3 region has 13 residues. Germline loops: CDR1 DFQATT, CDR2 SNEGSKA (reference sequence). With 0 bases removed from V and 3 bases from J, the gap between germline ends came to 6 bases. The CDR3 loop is CSARDRFNQPQHF. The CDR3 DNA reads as TGCAGTGCTAGAGACAGATTCAATCAGCCCCAGCATTTT.

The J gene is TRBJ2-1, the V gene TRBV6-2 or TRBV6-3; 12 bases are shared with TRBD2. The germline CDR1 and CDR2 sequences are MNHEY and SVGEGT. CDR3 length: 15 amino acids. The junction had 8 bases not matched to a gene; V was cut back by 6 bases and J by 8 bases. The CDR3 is CASSPLAGGSYEQFF. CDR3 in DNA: TGTGCCAGCAGCCCGCTAGCGGGGGGGTCATATGAGCAGTTCTTC.

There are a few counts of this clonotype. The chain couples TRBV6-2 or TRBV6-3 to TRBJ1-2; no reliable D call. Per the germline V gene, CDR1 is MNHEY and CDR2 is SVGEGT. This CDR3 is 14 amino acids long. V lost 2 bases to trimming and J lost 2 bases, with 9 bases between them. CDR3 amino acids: CASSYEIANYGYTF. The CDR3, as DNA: TGTGCCAGCAGTTACGAGATAGCGAACTATGGCTACACCTTC.

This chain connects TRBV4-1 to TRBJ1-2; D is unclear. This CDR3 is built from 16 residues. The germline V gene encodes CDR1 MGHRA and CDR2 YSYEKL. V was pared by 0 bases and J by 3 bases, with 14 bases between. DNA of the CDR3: TGCGCCAGCAGCCAAGATAATAGAGGACGCTACTATGGCTACACCTTC. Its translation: CASSQDNRGRYYGYTF.

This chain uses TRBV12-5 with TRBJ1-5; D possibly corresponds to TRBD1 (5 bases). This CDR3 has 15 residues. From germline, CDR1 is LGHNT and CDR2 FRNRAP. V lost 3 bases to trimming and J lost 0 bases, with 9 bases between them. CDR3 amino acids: CASGFGGNSNQPQHF. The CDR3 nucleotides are TGTGCTAGTGGTTTTGGGGGGAATAGCAATCAGCCCCAGCATTTT.

For the CDR3, the DNA is TGTGCCAGCAGAAACCCCACCGGGGGTCAACCTAAACTGTTTTTT. Protein: CASRNPTGGQPKLFF. The genes are TRBV12-3 or TRBV12-4 and TRBJ1-4; D might be TRBD1 (5 bases). Trimming shortened V by 6 bases and J by 11 bases, and 22 bases separated the two germline ends. This CDR3 comprises 15 residues.

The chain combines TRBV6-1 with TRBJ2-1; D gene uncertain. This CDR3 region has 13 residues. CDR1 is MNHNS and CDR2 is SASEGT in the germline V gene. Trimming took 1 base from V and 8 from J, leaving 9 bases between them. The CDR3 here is CASSEDRADEQFF. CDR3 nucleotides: TGTGCCAGCAGTGAAGATAGGGCGGATGAGCAGTTCTTC.

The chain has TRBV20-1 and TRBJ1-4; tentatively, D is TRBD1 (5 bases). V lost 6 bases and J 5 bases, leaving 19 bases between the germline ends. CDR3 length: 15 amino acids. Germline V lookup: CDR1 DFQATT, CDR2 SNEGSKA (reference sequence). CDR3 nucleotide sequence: TGCAGTGCGCGATCCCCCTCGGGGGGGAATGAAAAACTGTTTTTT. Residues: CSARSPSGGNEKLFF.

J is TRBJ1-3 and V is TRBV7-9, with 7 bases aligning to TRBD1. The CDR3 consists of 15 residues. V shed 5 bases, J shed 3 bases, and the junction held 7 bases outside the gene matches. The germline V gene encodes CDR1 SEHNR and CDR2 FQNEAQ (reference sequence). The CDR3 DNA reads TGTGCCAGCAGCCACAGGGGTGAATATGGAAACACCATATATTTT. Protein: CASSHRGEYGNTIYF.

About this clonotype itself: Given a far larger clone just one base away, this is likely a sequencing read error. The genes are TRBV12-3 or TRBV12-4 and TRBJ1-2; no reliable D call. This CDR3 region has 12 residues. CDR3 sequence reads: CTSSQTNYGYTF. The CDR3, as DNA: TGTACCAGCAGTCAAACTAACTATGGCTACACCTTC.

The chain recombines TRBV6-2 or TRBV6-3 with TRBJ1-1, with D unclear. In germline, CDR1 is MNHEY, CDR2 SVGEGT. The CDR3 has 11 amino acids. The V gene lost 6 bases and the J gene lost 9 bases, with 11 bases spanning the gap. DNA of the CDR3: TGTGCCAGCAGCCAACACATAAAAGCTTTCTTT. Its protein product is CASSQHIKAFF.

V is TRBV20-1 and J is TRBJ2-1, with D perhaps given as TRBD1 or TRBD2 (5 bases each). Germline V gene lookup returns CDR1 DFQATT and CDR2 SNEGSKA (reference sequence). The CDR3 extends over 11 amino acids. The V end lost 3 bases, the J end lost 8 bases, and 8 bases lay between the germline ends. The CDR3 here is CSASRGYEQFF. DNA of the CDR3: TGCAGTGCTAGTCGGGGCTATGAGCAGTTCTTC.

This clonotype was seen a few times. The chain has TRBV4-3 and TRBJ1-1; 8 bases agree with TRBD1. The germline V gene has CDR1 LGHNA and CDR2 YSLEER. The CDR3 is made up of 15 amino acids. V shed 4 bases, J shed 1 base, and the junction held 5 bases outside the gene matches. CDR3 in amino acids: CASSLTQGANTEAFF. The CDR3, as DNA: TGCGCCAGCAGCCTAACCCAGGGGGCGAACACTGAAGCTTTCTTT.

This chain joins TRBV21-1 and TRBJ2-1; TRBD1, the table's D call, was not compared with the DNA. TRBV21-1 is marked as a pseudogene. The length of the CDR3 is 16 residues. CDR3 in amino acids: CASSNLDRVPYNEQFF. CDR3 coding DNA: TGTGCCAGCAGCAACCTCGACAGGGTCCCCTACAATGAGCAGTTCTTC.

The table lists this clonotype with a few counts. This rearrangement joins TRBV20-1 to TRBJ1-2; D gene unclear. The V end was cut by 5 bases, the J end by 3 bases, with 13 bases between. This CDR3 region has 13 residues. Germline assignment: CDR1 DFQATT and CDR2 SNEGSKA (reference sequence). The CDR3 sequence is CSARGDVDYGYTF. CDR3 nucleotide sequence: TGCAGTGCTCGAGGAGATGTGGACTATGGCTACACCTTC.

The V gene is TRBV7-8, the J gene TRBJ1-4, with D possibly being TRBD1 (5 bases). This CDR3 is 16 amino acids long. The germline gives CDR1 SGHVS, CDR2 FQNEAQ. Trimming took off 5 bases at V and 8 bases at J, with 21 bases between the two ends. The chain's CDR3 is CASSRIGGVSSEKLFF. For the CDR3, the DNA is TGTGCCAGCAGCCGTATTGGGGGGGTTTCTTCCGAAAAACTGTTTTTT.

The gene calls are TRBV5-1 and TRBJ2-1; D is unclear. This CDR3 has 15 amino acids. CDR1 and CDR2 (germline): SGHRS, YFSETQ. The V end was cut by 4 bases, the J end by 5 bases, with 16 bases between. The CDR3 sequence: CASSLGPIENNEQFF. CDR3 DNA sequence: TGCGCCAGCAGCCTGGGCCCAATTGAGAACAATGAGCAGTTCTTC.

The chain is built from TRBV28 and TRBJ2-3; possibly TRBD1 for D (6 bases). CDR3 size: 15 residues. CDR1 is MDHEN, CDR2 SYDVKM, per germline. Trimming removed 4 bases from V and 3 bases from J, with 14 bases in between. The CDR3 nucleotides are TGTGCCAGCAGTTCTTCCCGGACAGAAACAGATACGCAGTATTTT. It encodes CASSSSRTETDTQYF.